One T cell receptor beta chain is described in this entry. This record comes from a study of shared clonotypes between healthy human individuals. CDR1 and CDR2 (germline): LNHDA, SQIVND (reference sequence). Trimming left V 6 bases short and J 0 bases short, with 8 bases between. This CDR3 is 13 amino acids long. Produced via immunoSEQ multiplex PCR; TCRdb's table is partial and in-frame only. Here the sample spans about 2.1 million clones, 93% being singletons. Naive-designated CD8 cells lacked CD45RO, were positively enriched for CCR7, and omitted terminally differentiated effector memory CD45RA+ cells. The donors were all Caucasian adults (living in Nashville, Tennessee).

Source material: naive CD8+ T cells from PBMCs. The origin of this receptor is a man aged 18-30 years in good health. Some clones in this sample may be carry-over from other donors' samples. This chain joins TRBV19 and TRBJ1-2; D is unresolved. The chain's CDR3 is CASSQWTNYGYTF. The CDR3, as DNA: TGTGCCAGTAGCCAGTGGACTAACTATGGCTACACCTTC.